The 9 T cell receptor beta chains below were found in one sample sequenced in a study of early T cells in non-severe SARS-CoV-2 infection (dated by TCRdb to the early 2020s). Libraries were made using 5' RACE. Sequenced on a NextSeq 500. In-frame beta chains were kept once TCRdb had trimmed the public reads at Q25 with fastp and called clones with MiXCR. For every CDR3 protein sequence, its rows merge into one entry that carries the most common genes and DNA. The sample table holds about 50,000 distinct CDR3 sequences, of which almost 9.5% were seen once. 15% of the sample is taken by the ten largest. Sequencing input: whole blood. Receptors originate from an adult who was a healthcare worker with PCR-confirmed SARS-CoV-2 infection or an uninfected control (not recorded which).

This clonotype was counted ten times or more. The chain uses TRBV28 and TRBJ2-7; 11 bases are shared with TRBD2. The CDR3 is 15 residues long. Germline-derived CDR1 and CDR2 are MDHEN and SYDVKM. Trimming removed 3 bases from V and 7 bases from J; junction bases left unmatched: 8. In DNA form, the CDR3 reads TGTGCCAGCAGTTTCCGGGTAGCGGGAGGGAGAGAGCAGTACTTC. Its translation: CASSFRVAGGREQYF.

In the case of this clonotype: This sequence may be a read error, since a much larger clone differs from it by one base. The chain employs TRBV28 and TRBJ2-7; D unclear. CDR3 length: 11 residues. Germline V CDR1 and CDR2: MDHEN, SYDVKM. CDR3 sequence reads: CVSSLIYEQYF. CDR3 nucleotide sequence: TGTGTCAGCAGCCTAATATACGAGCAGTACTTC.

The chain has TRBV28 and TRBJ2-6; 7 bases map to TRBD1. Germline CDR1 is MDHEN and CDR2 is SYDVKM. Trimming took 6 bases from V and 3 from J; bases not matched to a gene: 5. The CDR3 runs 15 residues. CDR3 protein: CASSTGAVGANVLTF. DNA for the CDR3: TGTGCCAGCAGCACAGGGGCTGTTGGGGCCAACGTCCTGACTTTC.

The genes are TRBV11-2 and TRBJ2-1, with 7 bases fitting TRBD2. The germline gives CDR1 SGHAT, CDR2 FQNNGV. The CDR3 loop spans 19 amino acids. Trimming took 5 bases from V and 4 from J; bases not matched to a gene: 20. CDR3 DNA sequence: TGTGCCAGCAGCCCCCGCTCATGGGGCGGGAGAGTGGGTTACAATGAGCAGTTCTTC. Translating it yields CASSPRSWGGRVGYNEQFF.

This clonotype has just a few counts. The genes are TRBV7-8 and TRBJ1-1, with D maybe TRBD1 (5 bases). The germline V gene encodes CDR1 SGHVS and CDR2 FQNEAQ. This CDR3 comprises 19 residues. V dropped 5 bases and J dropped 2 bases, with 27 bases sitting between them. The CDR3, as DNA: TGTGCCAGCAGCCCCTTTTACCAATTCAGGCCGGGGGGAAACACTGAAGCTTTCTTT. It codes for CASSPFYQFRPGGNTEAFF.

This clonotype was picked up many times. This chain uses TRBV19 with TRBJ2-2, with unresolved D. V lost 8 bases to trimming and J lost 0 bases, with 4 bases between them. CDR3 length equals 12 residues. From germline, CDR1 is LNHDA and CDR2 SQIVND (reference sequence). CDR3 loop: CASDSNTGELFF. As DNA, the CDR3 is TGTGCCAGTGACTCGAACACCGGGGAGCTGTTTTTT. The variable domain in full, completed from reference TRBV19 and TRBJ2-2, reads DGGITQSPKYLFRKEGQNVTLSCEQNLNHDAMYWYRQDPGQGLRLIYYSQIVNDFQKGDIAEGYSVSREKKESFPLTVTSAQKNPTAFYLCASDSNTGELFFGEGSRLTVL.

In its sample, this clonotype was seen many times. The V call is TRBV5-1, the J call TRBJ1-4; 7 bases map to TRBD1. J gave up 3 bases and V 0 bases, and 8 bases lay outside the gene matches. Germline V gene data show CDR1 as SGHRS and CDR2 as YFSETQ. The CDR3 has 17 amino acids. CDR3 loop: CASSLEGDSLANEKLFF. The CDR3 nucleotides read TGCGCCAGCAGCTTGGAGGGGGACAGCTTAGCTAATGAAAAACTGTTTTTT.

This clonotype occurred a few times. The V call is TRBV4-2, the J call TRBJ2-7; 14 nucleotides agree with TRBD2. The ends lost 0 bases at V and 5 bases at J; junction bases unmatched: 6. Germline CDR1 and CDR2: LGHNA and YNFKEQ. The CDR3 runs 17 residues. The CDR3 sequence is CASSQDQGLAGVDEQYF. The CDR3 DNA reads TGTGCCAGCAGCCAAGATCAGGGACTAGCGGGAGTTGACGAGCAGTACTTC.

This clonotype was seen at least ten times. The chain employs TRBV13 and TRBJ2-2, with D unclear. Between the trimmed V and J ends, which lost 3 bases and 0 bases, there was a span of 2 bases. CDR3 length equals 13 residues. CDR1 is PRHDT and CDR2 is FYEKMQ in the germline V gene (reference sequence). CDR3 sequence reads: CASSFPNTGELFF. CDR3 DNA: TGTGCCAGCAGCTTCCCGAACACCGGGGAGCTGTTTTTT.